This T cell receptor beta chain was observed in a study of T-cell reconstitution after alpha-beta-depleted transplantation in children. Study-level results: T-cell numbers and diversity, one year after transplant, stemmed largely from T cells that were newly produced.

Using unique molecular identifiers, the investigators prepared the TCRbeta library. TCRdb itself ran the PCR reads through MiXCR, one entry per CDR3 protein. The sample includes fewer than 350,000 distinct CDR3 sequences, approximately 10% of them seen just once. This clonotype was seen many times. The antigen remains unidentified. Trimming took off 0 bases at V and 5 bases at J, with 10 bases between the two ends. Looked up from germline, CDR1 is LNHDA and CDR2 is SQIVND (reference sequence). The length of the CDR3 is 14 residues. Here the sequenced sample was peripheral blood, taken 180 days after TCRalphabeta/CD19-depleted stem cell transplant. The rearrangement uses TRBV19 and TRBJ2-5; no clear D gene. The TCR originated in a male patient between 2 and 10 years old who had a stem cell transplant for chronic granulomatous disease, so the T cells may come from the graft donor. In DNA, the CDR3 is TGTGCCAGTAGTATAGACAGGCGGATGGAGACCCAGTACTTC. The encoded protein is CASSIDRRMETQYF.